This T cell receptor (beta chain) is from a study of cytomegalovirus exposure and HLA in healthy donors. Study-wide findings and caveats: CMV serostatus was the only immune exposure information that was available.

13 Jbeta primers and 60 Vbeta primers were used for the PCR. Repertoires were generated with immunoSEQ multiplex PCR, while TCRdb's copy carries only in-frame clones and drops some. The table lists about 160,000 clones, 65% to 85% of them singletons. As for this clone: Its cognate antigen is unknown.

Losses at the gene ends were 6 bases for V and 5 bases for J; bases not matched to a gene: 3. Germline V gives CDR1 LNHDA, CDR2 SQIVND (reference sequence). The CDR3 spans 14 residues. The rearrangement links TRBV19 to TRBJ2-7; TRBD2 aligns across 14 bases. Sequenced: PBMCs. This TCR derives from a male donor in good health and CMV-seronegative. The CDR3 DNA reads as TGTGCCAGTAGATGGACTAGCGGGGGGAACGAGCAGTACTTC. Its translation is CASRWTSGGNEQYF.